This TCR beta chain is from a study of vaccination effects on CD4 cells after COVID-19. As for the study in general: Expansion with viral peptide pools was applied to antigen-specific CD4+ T cells by the ViraFEST assay prior to sequencing.

Cultured cells yielded isolated CD4+ T cells after 10 to 11 days. Two doses of either BNT162b2 or mRNA-1273 were given to each participant. None of the vaccinated had previously contracted SARS-CoV-2, and their nucleocapsid antibodies tested negative. IL-2 medium took the place of half the medium on both days 3 and 7. The assay was immunoSEQ multiplex PCR, and TCRdb's table has in-frame clones only and misses some. Of tens of thousands of clones in the sample, around 73% are singletons; the top ten hold about 2%. This CDR3 comprises 13 residues. V was trimmed by 1 base and J by 4 bases, leaving 7 bases between them. CDR1 and CDR2 from the germline V gene are SGHTA and FQGTGA. A word on this clone: Its antigen is unidentified.

The rearrangement links TRBV7-3 to TRBJ1-1, with TRBD1 as a possible D gene (5 bases). The sequences come from CD4+ T cells from PBMCs cultured without peptide, collected after COVID-19 vaccination. The clonotype was recovered from a human donor who received a COVID-19 vaccine. The CDR3 here is CASSLRQTTEAFF. Here the CDR3 DNA reads TGTGCCAGCAGCTTAAGACAGACCACTGAAGCTTTCTTT. Full variable domain (missing parts from reference TRBV7-3 and TRBJ1-1): GAGVSQTPSNKVTEKGKYVELRCDPISGHTALYWYRQSLGQGPEFLIYFQGTGAADDSGLPNDRFFAVRPEGSVSTLKIQRTERGDSAVYLCASSLRQTTEAFFGQGTRLTVV.